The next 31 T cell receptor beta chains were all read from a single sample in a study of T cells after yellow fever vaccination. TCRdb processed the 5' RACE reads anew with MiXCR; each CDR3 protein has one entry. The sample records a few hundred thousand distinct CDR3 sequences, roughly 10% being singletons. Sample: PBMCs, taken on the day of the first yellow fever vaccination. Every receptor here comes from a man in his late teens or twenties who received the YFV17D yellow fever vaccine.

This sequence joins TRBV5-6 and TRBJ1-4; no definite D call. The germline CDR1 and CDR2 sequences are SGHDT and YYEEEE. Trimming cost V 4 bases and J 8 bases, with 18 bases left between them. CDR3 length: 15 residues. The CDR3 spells CASSPRGKVSEKLFF. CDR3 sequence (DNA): TGTGCCAGCAGCCCCCGAGGAAAAGTTAGCGAAAAACTGTTTTTT.

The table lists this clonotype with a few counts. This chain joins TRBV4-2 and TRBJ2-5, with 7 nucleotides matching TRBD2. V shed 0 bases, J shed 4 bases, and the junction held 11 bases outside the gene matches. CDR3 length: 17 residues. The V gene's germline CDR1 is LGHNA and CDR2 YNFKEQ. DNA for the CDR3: TGTGCCAGCAGCCAAGAAAGGGGAGCGGGGTGGGGAGAGACCCAGTACTTC. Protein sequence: CASSQERGAGWGETQYF.

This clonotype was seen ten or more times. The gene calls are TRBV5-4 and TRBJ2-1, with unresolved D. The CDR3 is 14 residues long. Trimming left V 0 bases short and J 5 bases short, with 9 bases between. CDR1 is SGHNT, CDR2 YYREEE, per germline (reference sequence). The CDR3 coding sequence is TGTGCCAGCAGCTTGGAGCCAGTCAACAATGAGCAGTTCTTC. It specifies CASSLEPVNNEQFF.

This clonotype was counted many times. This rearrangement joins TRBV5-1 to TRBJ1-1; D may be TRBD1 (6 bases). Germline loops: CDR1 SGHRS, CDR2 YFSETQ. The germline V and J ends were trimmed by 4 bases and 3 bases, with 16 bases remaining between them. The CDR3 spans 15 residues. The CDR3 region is CASSDGQSGHTEAFF. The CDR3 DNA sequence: TGCGCCAGCAGCGACGGACAGAGTGGTCACACTGAAGCTTTCTTT.

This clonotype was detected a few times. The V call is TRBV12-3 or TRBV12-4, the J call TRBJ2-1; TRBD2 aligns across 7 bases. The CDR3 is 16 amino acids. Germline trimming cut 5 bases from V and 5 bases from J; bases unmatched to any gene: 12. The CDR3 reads CASSPPAGRVDNEQFF. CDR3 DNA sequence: TGTGCCAGCAGTCCGCCAGCGGGGAGGGTCGACAATGAGCAGTTCTTC.

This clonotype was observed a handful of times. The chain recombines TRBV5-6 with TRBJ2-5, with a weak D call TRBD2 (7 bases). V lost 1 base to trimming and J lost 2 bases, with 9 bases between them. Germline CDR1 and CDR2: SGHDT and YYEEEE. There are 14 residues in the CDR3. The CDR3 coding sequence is TGTGCCAGCAGCTTGAAGGGGGGGCAAGAGACCCAGTACTTC. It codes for CASSLKGGQETQYF.

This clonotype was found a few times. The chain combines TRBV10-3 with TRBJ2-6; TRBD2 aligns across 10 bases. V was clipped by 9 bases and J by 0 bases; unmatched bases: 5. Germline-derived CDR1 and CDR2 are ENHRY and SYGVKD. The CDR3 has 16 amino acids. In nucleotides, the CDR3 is TGTGCCATAGGGACTAGCGCAGGCTCTGGGGCCAACGTCCTGACTTTC. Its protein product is CAIGTSAGSGANVLTF.

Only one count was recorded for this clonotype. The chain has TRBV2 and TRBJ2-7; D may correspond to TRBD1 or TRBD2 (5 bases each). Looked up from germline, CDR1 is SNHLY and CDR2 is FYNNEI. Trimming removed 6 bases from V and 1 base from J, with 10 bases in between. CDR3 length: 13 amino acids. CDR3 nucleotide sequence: TGTGCCAGCAGAAGGTGGGGGTCCTACGAGCAGTACTTC. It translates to CASRRWGSYEQYF.

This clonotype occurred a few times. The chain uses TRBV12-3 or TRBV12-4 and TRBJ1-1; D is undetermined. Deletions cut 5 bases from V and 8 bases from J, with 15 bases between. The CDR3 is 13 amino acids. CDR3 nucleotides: TGTGCCAGCAGTCTCCCAGCCGGGATAGAAGCTTTCTTT. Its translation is CASSLPAGIEAFF.

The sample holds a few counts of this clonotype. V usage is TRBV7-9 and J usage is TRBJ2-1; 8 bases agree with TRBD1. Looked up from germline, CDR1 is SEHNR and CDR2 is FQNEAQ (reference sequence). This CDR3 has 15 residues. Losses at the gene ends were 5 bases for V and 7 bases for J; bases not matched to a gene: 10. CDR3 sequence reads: CASSHRDRSLNEQFF. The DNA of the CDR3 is TGTGCCAGCAGCCACCGGGACAGGAGCTTGAATGAGCAGTTCTTC. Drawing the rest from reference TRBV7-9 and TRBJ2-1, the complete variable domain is DTGVSQNPRHKITKRGQNVTFRCDPISEHNRLYWYRQTLGQGPEFLTYFQNEAQLEKSRLLSDRFSAERPKGSFSTLEIQRTEQGDSAMYLCASSHRDRSLNEQFFGPGTRLTVL.

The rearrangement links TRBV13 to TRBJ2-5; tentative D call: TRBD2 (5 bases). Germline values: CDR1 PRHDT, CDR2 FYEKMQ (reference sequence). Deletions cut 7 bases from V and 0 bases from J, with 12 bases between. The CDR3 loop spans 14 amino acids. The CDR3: CASTTRAYQETQYF. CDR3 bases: TGTGCCAGCACCACTAGGGCATACCAAGAGACCCAGTACTTC.

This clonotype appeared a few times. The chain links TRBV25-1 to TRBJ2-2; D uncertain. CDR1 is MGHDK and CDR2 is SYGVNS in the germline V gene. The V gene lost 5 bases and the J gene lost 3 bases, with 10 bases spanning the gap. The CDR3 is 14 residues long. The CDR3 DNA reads TGTGCCAGCAGTTATTCCAGTTACACCGGGGAGCTGTTTTTT. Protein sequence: CASSYSSYTGELFF.

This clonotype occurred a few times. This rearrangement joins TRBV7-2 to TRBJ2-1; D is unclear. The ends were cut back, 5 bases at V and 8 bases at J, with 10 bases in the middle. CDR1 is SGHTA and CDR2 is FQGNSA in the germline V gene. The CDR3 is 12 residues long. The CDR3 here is CASSPGWDEQFF. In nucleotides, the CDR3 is TGTGCCAGCAGCCCCGGGTGGGATGAGCAGTTCTTC. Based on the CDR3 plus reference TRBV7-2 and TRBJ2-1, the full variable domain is GAGVSQSPSNKVTEKGKDVELRCDPISGHTALYWYRQSLGQGLEFLIYFQGNSAPDKSGLPSDRFSAERTGGSVSTLTIQRTQQEDSAVYLCASSPGWDEQFFGPGTRLTVL.

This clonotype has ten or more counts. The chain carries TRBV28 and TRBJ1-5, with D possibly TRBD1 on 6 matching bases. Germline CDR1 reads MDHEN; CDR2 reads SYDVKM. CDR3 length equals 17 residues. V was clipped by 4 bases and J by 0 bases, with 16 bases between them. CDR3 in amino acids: CASSSYYRVTSNQPQHF. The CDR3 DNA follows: TGTGCCAGCAGTTCCTACTACAGGGTAACTAGCAATCAGCCCCAGCATTTT.

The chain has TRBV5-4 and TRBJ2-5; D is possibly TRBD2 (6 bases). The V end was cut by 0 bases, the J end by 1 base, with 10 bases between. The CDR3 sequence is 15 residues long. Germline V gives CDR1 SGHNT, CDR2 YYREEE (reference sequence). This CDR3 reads CASSLAGGFQETQYF. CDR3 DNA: TGTGCCAGCAGCTTGGCCGGAGGGTTCCAAGAGACCCAGTACTTC.

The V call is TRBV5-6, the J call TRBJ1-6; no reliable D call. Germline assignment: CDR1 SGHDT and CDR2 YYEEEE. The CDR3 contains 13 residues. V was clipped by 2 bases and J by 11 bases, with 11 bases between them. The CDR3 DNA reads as TGTGCCAGCAGCTTATATTGGCAAACACCCCTCCACTTT. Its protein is CASSLYWQTPLHF.

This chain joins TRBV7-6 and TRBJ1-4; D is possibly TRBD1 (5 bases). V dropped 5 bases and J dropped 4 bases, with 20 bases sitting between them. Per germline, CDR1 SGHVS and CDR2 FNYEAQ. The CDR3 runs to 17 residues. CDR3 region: CASSPSGGGFSNEKLFF. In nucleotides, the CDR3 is TGTGCCAGCAGCCCAAGTGGGGGGGGTTTCAGTAATGAAAAACTGTTTTTT.

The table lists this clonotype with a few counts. Here the CDR3 reads CNHFRCQVQYF. In DNA, the CDR3 is TGCAACCACTTCCGCTGTCAAGTCCAGTATTTT. This rearrangement joins TRBV10-2 to TRBJ2-3; no clear D. The CDR3 has 11 amino acids. Germline CDR1 reads WSHSY; CDR2 reads SAAADI.

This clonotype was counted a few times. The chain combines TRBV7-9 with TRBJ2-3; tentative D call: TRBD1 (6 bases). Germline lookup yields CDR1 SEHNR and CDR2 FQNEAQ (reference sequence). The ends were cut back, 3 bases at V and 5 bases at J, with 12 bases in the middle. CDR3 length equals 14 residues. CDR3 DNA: TGTGCCAGCAGCTTCCAGGGGTTGCAAGATACGCAGTATTTT. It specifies CASSFQGLQDTQYF.

The CDR3 region has the DNA TGTGCCAGCAGCCTAGTGGGAGGTCGGGTACGAGAGACCCAGTACTTC. Its translation: CASSLVGGRVRETQYF. The V call is TRBV7-2, the J call TRBJ2-5, with D perhaps matching TRBD2 (6 bases). The CDR3 spans 16 residues. CDR1 and CDR2 from the germline V gene are SGHTA and FQGNSA. Trimming shortened V by 5 bases and J by 4 bases, and 20 bases separated the two germline ends.

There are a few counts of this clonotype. CDR3: CASSKGGAFRGNEQFF. The CDR3 DNA reads as TGTGCCAGCAGCAAGGGGGGGGCTTTTCGAGGCAATGAGCAGTTCTTC. The chain carries TRBV28 and TRBJ2-1, with D possibly being TRBD2 (7 bases). The length of the CDR3 is 16 residues. Germline V gives CDR1 MDHEN, CDR2 SYDVKM. Trimming removed 6 bases from V and 6 bases from J, with 21 bases in between. The full variable domain, in which reference TRBV28 and TRBJ2-1 provide the parts outside the CDR3, is DVKVTQSSRYLVKRTGEKVFLECVQDMDHENMFWYRQDPGLGLRLIYFSYDVKMKEKGDIPEGYSVSREKKERFSLILESASTNQTSMYLCASSKGGAFRGNEQFFGPGTRLTVL.

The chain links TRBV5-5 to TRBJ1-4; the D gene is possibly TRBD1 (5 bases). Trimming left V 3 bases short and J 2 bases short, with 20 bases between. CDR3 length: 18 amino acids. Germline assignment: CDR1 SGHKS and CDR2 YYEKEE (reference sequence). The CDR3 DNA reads TGTGCCAGCAGCTACCGGGACCCCAGTCTTGGGACTAATGAAAAACTGTTTTTT. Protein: CASSYRDPSLGTNEKLFF.

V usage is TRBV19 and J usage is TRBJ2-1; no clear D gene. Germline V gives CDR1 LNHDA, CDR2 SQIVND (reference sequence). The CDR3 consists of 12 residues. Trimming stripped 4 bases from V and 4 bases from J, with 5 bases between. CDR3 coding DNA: TGTGCCAGTAGTAGGTTTTACAATGAGCAGTTCTTC. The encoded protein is CASSRFYNEQFF.

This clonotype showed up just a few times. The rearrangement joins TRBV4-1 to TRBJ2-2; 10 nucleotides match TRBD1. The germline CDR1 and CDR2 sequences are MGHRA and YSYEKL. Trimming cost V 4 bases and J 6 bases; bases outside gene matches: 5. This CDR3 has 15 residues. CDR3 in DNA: TGCGCCAGCAGCCGGACCGGGACAGGGGCCGGGGAGCTGTTTTTT. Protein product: CASSRTGTGAGELFF.

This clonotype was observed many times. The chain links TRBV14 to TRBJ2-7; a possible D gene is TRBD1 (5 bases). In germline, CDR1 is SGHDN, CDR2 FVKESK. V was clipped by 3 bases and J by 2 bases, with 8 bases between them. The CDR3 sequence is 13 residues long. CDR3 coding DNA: TGTGCCAGCAGCCAGACAGTTACCTACGAGCAGTACTTC. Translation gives CASSQTVTYEQYF.

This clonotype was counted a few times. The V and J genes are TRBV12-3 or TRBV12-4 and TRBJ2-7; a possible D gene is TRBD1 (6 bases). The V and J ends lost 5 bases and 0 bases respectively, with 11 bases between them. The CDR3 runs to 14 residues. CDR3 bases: TGTGCCAGCAGTCCCCGACAGGTCTCCTACGAGCAGTACTTC. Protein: CASSPRQVSYEQYF.

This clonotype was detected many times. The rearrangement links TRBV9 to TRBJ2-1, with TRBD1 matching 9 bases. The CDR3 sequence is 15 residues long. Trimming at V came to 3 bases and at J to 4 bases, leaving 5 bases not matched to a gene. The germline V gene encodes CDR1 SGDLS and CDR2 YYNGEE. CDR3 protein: CASSGMGQGYNEQFF. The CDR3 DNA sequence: TGTGCCAGCAGCGGCATGGGACAGGGATACAATGAGCAGTTCTTC. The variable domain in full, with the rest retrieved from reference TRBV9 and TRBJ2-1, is DSGVTQTPKHLITATGQRVTLRCSPRSGDLSVYWYQQSLDQGLQFLIQYYNGEERAKGNILERFSAQQFPDLHSELNLSSLELGDSALYFCASSGMGQGYNEQFFGPGTRLTVL.

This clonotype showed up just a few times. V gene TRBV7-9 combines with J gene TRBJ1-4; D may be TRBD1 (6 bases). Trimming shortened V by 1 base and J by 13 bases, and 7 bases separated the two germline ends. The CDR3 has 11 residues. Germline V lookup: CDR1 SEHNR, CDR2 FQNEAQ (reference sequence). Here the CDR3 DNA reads TGTGCCAGCAGCTTAGGAGGGGGACTGTTTTTT. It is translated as CASSLGGGLFF.

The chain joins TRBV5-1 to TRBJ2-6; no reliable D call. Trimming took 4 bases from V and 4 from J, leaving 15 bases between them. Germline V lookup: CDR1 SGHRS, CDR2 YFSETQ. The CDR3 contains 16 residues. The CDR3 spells CASSLQGPPGANVLTF. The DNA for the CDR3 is TGCGCCAGCAGCCTGCAAGGGCCCCCCGGGGCCAACGTCCTGACTTTC.

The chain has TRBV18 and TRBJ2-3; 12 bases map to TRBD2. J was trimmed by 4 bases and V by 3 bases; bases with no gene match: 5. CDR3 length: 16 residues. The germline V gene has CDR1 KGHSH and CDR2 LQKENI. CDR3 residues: CASSPLAGGPPDTQYF. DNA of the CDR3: TGTGCCAGCTCACCCCTAGCGGGGGGGCCCCCAGATACGCAGTATTTT.

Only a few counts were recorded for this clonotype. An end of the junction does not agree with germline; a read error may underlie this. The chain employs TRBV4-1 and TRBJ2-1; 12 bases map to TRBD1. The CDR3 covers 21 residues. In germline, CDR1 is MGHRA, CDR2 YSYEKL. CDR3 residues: CASSQDDPGQGAHRQGNEHFF. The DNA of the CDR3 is TGCGCCAGCAGCCAAGATGACCCGGGACAGGGGGCCCACCGACAGGGCAATGAGCATTTCTTC.